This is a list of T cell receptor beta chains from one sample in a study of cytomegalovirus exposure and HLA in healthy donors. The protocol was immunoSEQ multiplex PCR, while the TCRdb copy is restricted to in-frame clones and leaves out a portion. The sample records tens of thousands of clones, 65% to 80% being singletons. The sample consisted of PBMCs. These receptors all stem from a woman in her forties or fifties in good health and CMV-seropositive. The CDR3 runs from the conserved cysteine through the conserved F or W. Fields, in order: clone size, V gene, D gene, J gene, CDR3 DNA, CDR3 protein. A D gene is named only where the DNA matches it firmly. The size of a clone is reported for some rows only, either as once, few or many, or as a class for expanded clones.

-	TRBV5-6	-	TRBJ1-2	TGTGCCAGCAGCTGGGGAGACGTTAACTATGGCTACACCTTC	CASSWGDVNYGYTF
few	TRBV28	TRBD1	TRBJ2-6	TGTGCCAGCAGTTACCAGGGGGCGACCTCTGGGGCCAACGTCCTGACTTTC	CASSYQGATSGANVLTF
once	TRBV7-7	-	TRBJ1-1	TGTGCCAGCAGCTTAGATAGGGGGTCGCGGGCTTTCTTT	CASSLDRGSRAFF
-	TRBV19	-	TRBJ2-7	TGTGCCAGTAGTCCGACTGGGGGCTGGAACGAGCAGTACTTC	CASSPTGGWNEQYF
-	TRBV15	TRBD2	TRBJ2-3	TGTGCCACCAGCAGAGAGGGGGGGGATGAATTTACGCAGTATTTT	CATSREGGDEFTQYF
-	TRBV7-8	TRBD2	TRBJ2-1	TGTGCCAGCAGCTTAGGCATTGGGTTCGGACTAGCGGGCATCAATGAGCAGTTCTTC	CASSLGIGFGLAGINEQFF
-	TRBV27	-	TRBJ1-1	TGTGCCAGCAGTTTTCACGGACAACCGAACACTGAAGCTTTCTTT	CASSFHGQPNTEAFF
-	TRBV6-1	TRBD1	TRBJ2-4	TGTGCCAGCAGAGAACCCGGGACAGGGGCTAACATTCAGTACTTC	CASREPGTGANIQYF
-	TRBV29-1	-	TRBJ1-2	TGCAGCGTGGGGGAGGTTTTCAACTATGGCTACACCTTC	CSVGEVFNYGYTF
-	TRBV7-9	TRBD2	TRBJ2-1	TGTGCCAGCAGCTCCCTCGAGACTAGCGGGAGGGGTGAGCAGTTCTTC	CASSSLETSGRGEQFF
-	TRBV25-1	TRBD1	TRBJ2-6	TGTGCCAGCAGCCGGGACAGGGTCCCTGGGGCCAACGTCCTGACTTTC	CASSRDRVPGANVLTF
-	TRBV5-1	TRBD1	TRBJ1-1	TGCGCCAGCAGCTCCGCAGGGGGCACTGAAGCTTTCTTT	CASSSAGGTEAFF
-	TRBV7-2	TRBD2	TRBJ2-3	TGTGCCAGCAGCTTAGTGCCAGGACTAGCCACAGATACGCAGTATTTT	CASSLVPGLATDTQYF
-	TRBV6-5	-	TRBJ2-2	TGTGCCAGCAGCTCCCGGGACACCTACACCGGGGAGCTGTTTTTT	CASSSRDTYTGELFF
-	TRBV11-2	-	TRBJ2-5	TGTGCCAGCAGCTTAGGAACAGGTCAAGAGACCCAGTACTTC	CASSLGTGQETQYF
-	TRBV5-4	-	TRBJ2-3	TGTGCCAGTCAACTCAGCGGGTCGGGGACAGATACGCAGTATTTT	CASQLSGSGTDTQYF
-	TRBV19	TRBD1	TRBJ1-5	TGTGCCAGTAGTTCGGGACAGGGTGGAGATCAGCCCCAGCATTTT	CASSSGQGGDQPQHF
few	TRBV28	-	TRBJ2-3	TGTGCCAGCAGTTCCCCGGGTCAGAGCACAGATACGCAGTATTTT	CASSSPGQSTDTQYF
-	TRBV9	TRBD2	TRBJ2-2	TGTGCCAGCAGCGTAGGGACTAGCGGGAGAACCGGGGAGCTGTTTTTT	CASSVGTSGRTGELFF
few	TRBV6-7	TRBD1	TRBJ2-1	TGTGCCAGCAGTCCACCGGGACAGGGGTATTACAATGAGCAGTTCTTC	CASSPPGQGYYNEQFF
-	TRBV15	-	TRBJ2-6	TGTGCCACCAGCATCCCCAGAGGGGCCAACGTCCTGACTTTC	CATSIPRGANVLTF
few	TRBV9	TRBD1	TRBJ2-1	TGTGCCAGCAGCGATGAACAGGGGGCTAGCTACAATGAGCAGTTCTTC	CASSDEQGASYNEQFF
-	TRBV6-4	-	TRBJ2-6	TGTGCCAGCAGTGACTCTGGCAGGGGGGTCTCTGGGGCCAACGTCCTGACTTTC	CASSDSGRGVSGANVLTF
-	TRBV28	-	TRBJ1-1	TGTGCCAGCAGTTTATACCGGGAGGGCACTGAAGCTTTCTTT	CASSLYREGTEAFF
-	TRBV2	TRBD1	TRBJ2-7	TGTGCCAGCAGTGCCACCTTCTCGGGACAGGCGTACGAGCAGTACTTC	CASSATFSGQAYEQYF
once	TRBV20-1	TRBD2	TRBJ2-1	TGCAGTGCTACCACTAGCGTCGGGCAGTTCTTC	CSATTSVGQFF
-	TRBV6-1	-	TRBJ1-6	TGTGCCAGCCACGGGACATCAAATTCACCCCTCCACTTT	CASHGTSNSPLHF
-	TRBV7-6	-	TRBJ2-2	TGTGCCAGCAGCCTCGGCGGCAGGGCCCGAGCGAACACCGGGGAGCTGTTTTTT	CASSLGGRARANTGELFF
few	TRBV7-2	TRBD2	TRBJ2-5	TGTGCCAGCAGCTTAGGGCGGCGGGAGAGTGAGACCCAGTACTTC	CASSLGRRESETQYF
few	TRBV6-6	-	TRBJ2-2	-	CASSSSDRELFF
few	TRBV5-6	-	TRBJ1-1	TGTGCCAGCAGCCCAATCGACAGCACTGAAGCTTTCTTT	CASSPIDSTEAFF
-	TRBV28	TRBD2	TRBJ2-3	TGTGCCACCACGCTGCTAGCGGGAGTCACAGATACGCAGTATTTT	CATTLLAGVTDTQYF
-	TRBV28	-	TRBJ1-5	TGTGCCAGCGGGGGGTGGGCAGCCAATCAGCCCCAGCATTTT	CASGGWAANQPQHF
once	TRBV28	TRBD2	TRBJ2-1	TGTGCCAGCAGTTTTTCAGCGGGATTAGTGGGGAATGAGCAGTTCTTC	CASSFSAGLVGNEQFF
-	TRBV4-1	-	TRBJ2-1	TGCGCCAGCAGCCAAGATAATCGGGGTGAGCAGTTCTTC	CASSQDNRGEQFF
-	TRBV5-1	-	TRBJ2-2	TGCGCCAGCAGCCTGGGTATACGTCTCAGCACCGGGGAGCTGTTTTTT	CASSLGIRLSTGELFF
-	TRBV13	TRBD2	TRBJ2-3	TGTGCCAGCAGCACCAGCGGGAGGGTCGGAGATACGCAGTATTTT	CASSTSGRVGDTQYF
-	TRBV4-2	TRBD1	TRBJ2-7	TGTGCCAGCAGCTTGTACAGGGGCGAGCAGTACTTC	CASSLYRGEQYF
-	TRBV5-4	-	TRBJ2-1	TGTGCCAGCAGCCCGTTATCAGGGGTAAAGGAGTTCTTC	CASSPLSGVKEFF
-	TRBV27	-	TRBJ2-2	TGTGCCAGCAGTTTATCTCGGGTGAACACCGGGGAGCTGTTTTTT	CASSLSRVNTGELFF
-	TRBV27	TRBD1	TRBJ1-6	TGTGCCAGCAGCCACAAGGCCCGGGACAGGGGGAATTCACCCCTCCACTTT	CASSHKARDRGNSPLHF
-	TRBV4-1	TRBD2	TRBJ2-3	TGCGCCAGCAGCCACGGACTAGCGGGAGTCATGGGAGATACGCAGTATTTT	CASSHGLAGVMGDTQYF